These T cell receptor beta chains were read from a single sample in a study of memory CD8 T cells in hepatitis C reinfection. Sequencing used immunoSEQ multiplex PCR; TCRdb keeps in-frame clones, though not all of them. The table lists 50,000 or so clones, roughly 90% of them singletons. Sample: naive CD8+ T cells sorted from blood. The source of these receptors is a man between 18 and 35 years old with hepatitis C virus infection. Both conserved end residues are part of each CDR3. The D gene is left open where the match is weak. Clone size is shown for a subset of rows, as once, few, many or a class of expanded clone.

clone size,V gene,J gene,D gene,CDR3 protein,CDR3 DNA
.,TRBV6-1,TRBJ2-5,TRBD2,CASSGGLAGGETQYF,TGTGCCAGCAGTGGAGGGCTAGCGGGAGGAGAGACCCAGTACTTC
.,TRBV4-3,TRBJ2-3,.,CASSQVLVTGYNTDTQYF,TGCGCCAGCAGCCAAGTTTTGGTCACAGGGTACAACACAGATACGCAGTATTTT
.,TRBV2,TRBJ1-1,TRBD1,CASSDYGIPGQGVAFF,TGTGCCAGCAGTGATTATGGGATACCGGGACAGGGGGTAGCTTTCTTT
once,TRBV4-3,TRBJ2-1,.,CASSPAREVPYNEQFF,TGCGCCAGCAGCCCAGCCAGGGAGGTCCCCTACAATGAGCAGTTCTTC
few,TRBV5-4,TRBJ1-2,.,CASSWQGDYGYTF,TGTGCCAGCAGCTGGCAGGGTGACTATGGCTACACCTTC
.,TRBV11-2,TRBJ2-7,TRBD2,CASSSTAGGTYEQYF,TGTGCCAGCAGCTCCACGGCGGGAGGAACCTACGAGCAGTACTTC
.,TRBV7-8,TRBJ2-3,TRBD2,CASSQGVAGGQATQYF,TGTGCCAGCAGCCAGGGGGTAGCGGGGGGGCAGGCTACGCAGTATTTT
.,TRBV4-1,TRBJ1-5,TRBD1,CASSRVRGLDQPQHF,TGCGCCAGCAGCCGGGTCAGGGGGCTGGATCAGCCCCAGCATTTT
.,TRBV7-9,TRBJ2-1,TRBD2,CASSFSGNEQFF,TGTGCCAGCAGTTTTAGCGGGAATGAGCAGTTCTTC
.,TRBV6-1,TRBJ2-7,.,CASRHQAGTPYEQYF,TGTGCCAGCAGGCACCAGGCGGGGACTCCCTACGAGCAGTACTTC
.,TRBV19,TRBJ1-6,.,CASSQYRGSYNSPLHF,TGTGCCAGTAGTCAATACCGGGGCTCCTATAATTCACCCCTCCACTTT
.,TRBV19,TRBJ1-4,TRBD1,CASSQDRGLSTNEKLFF,TGTGCCAGTAGTCAGGACAGGGGCTTATCAACTAATGAAAAACTGTTTTTT
.,TRBV19,TRBJ1-5,.,CASSIVGGNQPQHF,TGTGCCAGTAGTATAGTCGGCGGTAATCAGCCCCAGCATTTT
.,TRBV5-6,TRBJ2-7,TRBD1,CASSSDRGHSYEQYF,TGTGCCAGCAGCTCGGACAGGGGCCACTCCTACGAGCAGTACTTC
.,TRBV6-6,TRBJ1-5,TRBD1,CASMRGTGEQPQHF,TGTGCCAGCATGCGAGGGACAGGGGAACAGCCCCAGCATTTT
.,TRBV5-4,TRBJ2-1,.,CASSLLYEQFF,TGTGCCAGCAGCTTACTCTATGAGCAGTTCTTC
.,TRBV7-3,TRBJ2-1,.,CASSIGPSRPEQFF,TGTGCCAGCAGCATCGGTCCTTCCCGCCCTGAGCAGTTCTTC
.,TRBV7-9,TRBJ2-3,.,CASSSDSFPLTDTQYF,TGTGCCAGCAGCTCGGACAGTTTTCCCCTCACAGATACGCAGTATTTT
.,TRBV4-1,TRBJ1-1,.,CASSPTPGRGGTEAFF,TGCGCCAGCAGCCCGACTCCGGGGCGGGGGGGGACTGAAGCTTTCTTT
.,TRBV6-5,TRBJ1-5,.,CASSQVGNQPQHF,TGTGCCAGCAGTCAGGTGGGCAATCAGCCCCAGCATTTT
.,TRBV7-2,TRBJ2-5,TRBD1,CASSPSLTGTGLGETQYF,TGTGCCAGCAGCCCTAGCTTAACGGGGACAGGTTTGGGAGAGACCCAGTACTTC
.,TRBV7-5,TRBJ2-7,.,CARSLDRVEQYF,TGTGCCAGAAGCTTAGACAGGGTCGAGCAGTACTTC
.,TRBV19,TRBJ1-2,.,CASSKTGPRDYGYTF,TGTGCCAGTTCCAAGACAGGACCCAGGGACTATGGCTACACCTTC
once,TRBV7-9,TRBJ2-7,.,CASSPAQGGTVSYEQYF,TGTGCCAGCAGTCCAGCGCAGGGCGGGACAGTCTCCTACGAGCAGTACTTC
.,TRBV19,TRBJ1-2,.,CASLGEDPGYGYTF,TGTGCCAGTCTGGGTGAGGACCCGGGGTATGGCTACACCTTC
.,TRBV6-5,TRBJ2-6,.,CASSPGSGANVLTF,TGTGCCAGCAGCCCAGGGTCTGGGGCCAACGTCCTGACTTTC
.,TRBV7-6,TRBJ2-2,.,CASSSGSTGSNTGELFF,TGTGCCAGCAGCTCAGGGTCCACAGGGTCTAACACCGGGGAGCTGTTTTTT
.,TRBV4-1,TRBJ2-5,.,CASSRTTGKETQYF,TGCGCCAGCAGCCGCACGACAGGAAAAGAGACCCAGTACTTC
.,TRBV9,TRBJ2-7,TRBD1,CASSPSDRGVPYEQYF,TGTGCCAGCAGCCCCTCGGACAGGGGTGTCCCCTACGAGCAGTACTTC
.,TRBV7-9,TRBJ2-1,.,CASSLGVGDYNEQFF,TGTGCCAGCAGCTTGGGCGTCGGGGATTACAATGAGCAGTTCTTC
few,TRBV5-1,TRBJ1-1,.,CASSLQGNTEAFF,TGCGCCAGCAGCTTGCAGGGAAACACTGAAGCTTTCTTT
.,TRBV19,TRBJ2-5,TRBD1,CASNYGTAQETQYF,TGTGCCAGTAACTACGGGACAGCCCAAGAGACCCAGTACTTC
few,TRBV28,TRBJ1-1,.,CASSWGVMNTEAFF,TGTGCCAGCAGTTGGGGGGTGATGAACACTGAAGCTTTCTTT
.,TRBV5-4,TRBJ2-7,.,CASSLSGVKEQYF,TGTGCCAGCAGCTTGTCAGGGGTAAAGGAGCAGTACTTC
.,TRBV27,TRBJ2-1,TRBD2,CASSSGTTPRDEQFF,TGTGCCAGCAGTTCCGGGACTACCCCCCGAGATGAGCAGTTCTTC
.,TRBV9,TRBJ2-5,TRBD1,CASSPGQGVIETQYF,TGTGCCAGCAGCCCCGGACAGGGGGTTATCGAGACCCAGTACTTC
.,TRBV6-1,TRBJ1-1,TRBD1,CASSLLTGKNTEAFF,TGTGCCAGCAGCTTGTTGACAGGGAAGAACACTGAAGCTTTCTTT
.,TRBV5-5,TRBJ2-1,TRBD2,CASSPGLADNEQFF,TGTGCCAGCAGCCCGGGACTAGCGGACAATGAGCAGTTCTTC
once,TRBV6-1,TRBJ1-5,.,CASSEALYSLSQPQHF,TGTGCCAGCAGTGAAGCGCTTTACTCCCTGAGTCAGCCCCAGCATTTT
.,TRBV4-2,TRBJ2-3,TRBD2,CASSQGLAGVGDTQYF,TGTGCCAGCAGCCAAGGACTAGCGGGAGTAGGGGATACGCAGTATTTT
.,TRBV11-2,TRBJ2-1,TRBD2,CASSLGLAGVEEQFF,TGTGCCAGCAGCTTAGGACTAGCGGGAGTAGAAGAGCAGTTCTTC
.,TRBV19,TRBJ1-5,.,CASSTAINQPQHF,TGTGCCAGTAGTACCGCGATCAATCAGCCCCAGCATTTT
.,TRBV27,TRBJ2-1,TRBD2,CASSLHLAGAYNEQFF,TGTGCCAGCAGTTTACACCTAGCGGGAGCCTACAATGAGCAGTTCTTC
.,TRBV6-5,TRBJ1-5,.,CASSTNSNQPQHF,TGTGCCAGCAGTACTAACTCAAATCAGCCCCAGCATTTT
.,TRBV30,TRBJ2-1,.,CAGIRGDYYNEQFF,TGTGCCGGGATCCGCGGGGATTACTACAATGAGCAGTTCTTC